A single sample is the source of the 13 T cell receptor beta chains below, sequenced in a study of molecular identifiers for immune sequencing clone quantification. One entry per CDR3 protein results from TCRdb running MiXCR on the PCR reads. The table shows 50,000 or so distinct CDR3 sequences, with around 27% occurring only once. The material sequenced was naive CD8+ T cells from blood, with Jurkat cell RNA spiked in. Subset here: FACS-sorted CD8+CD4-CCR7+CD45RA+ naive T cells. The receptors were gathered from a human donor in good health. Some libraries in this study had Jurkat cell RNA spiked in.

This clonotype was detected many times. The chain uses TRBV7-2 and TRBJ2-1; D possibly corresponds to TRBD2 (6 bases). There are 17 residues in the CDR3. V shed 2 bases and J shed 8 bases, with 22 bases lying between them. Germline CDR1 is SGHTA and CDR2 is FQGNSA. The DNA of the CDR3 is TGTGCCAGCAGCTTAACAGCTGGAGGACTACTCGTCGATGAGCAGTTCTTC. Its translation: CASSLTAGGLLVDEQFF.

The sample holds many counts of this clonotype. The genes are TRBV12-3 or TRBV12-4 and TRBJ1-5; tentatively, D is TRBD1 (6 bases). Trimming took 8 bases from V and 7 from J, leaving 18 bases between them. This CDR3 region has 14 residues. The CDR3 region has the DNA TGTGCCAGCCAAATCCCGGGGGCTGGACAGCCCCAGCATTTT. Its protein product is CASQIPGAGQPQHF.

This clonotype is labeled medium-sized. V is TRBV7-9 and J is TRBJ2-7; 10 bases are a match to TRBD2. The CDR3 runs 14 residues. The junction had 3 bases not matched to a gene; V was cut back by 5 bases and J by 2 bases. Germline lookup yields CDR1 SEHNR and CDR2 FQNEAQ (reference sequence). This CDR3 reads CASSPGLAAYEQYF. CDR3 DNA: TGTGCCAGCAGCCCCGGACTAGCGGCCTACGAGCAGTACTTC.

This clonotype was observed at least ten times. The chain is built from TRBV25-1 and TRBJ1-1; D is possibly TRBD1 (6 bases). The CDR3 is made up of 14 amino acids. The V and J ends lost 4 bases and 4 bases respectively, with 13 bases between them. CDR1 and CDR2 from the germline V gene are MGHDK and SYGVNS. The CDR3 region has the DNA TGTGCCAGCAGTGGACAAGGGGGGCCCACTGAAGCTTTCTTT. Protein product: CASSGQGGPTEAFF.

This clonotype showed up many times. The chain is built from TRBV6-2 or TRBV6-3 and TRBJ1-5; D remains ambiguous. CDR1 MNHEY and CDR2 SVGEGT come from the germline V gene. The CDR3 consists of 14 residues. V gave up 6 bases and J gave up 5 bases, with 14 bases separating them. The CDR3 loop is CASSRLDGDQPQHF. The CDR3, as DNA: TGTGCCAGCAGCCGCCTGGACGGGGATCAGCCCCAGCATTTT.

This CDR3 reads CASSRWSGMEQYF. The CDR3 nucleotides read TGTGCCAGCAGCAGGTGGTCAGGTATGGAGCAGTACTTC. This chain connects TRBV11-2 to TRBJ2-7, with D uncertain. CDR3 length: 13 residues. Deletions cut 5 bases from V and 7 bases from J, with 15 bases between. CDR1 is SGHAT, CDR2 FQNNGV, per germline.

This chain uses TRBV6-2 or TRBV6-3 with TRBJ2-5; TRBD2 matches 7 bases. Germline V lookup: CDR1 MNHEY, CDR2 SVGEGT. The junction had 4 bases not matched to a gene; V was cut back by 0 bases and J by 3 bases. The CDR3 spans 15 residues. The DNA of the CDR3 is TGTGCCAGCAGTTACTCTTTGCTAGCGGAAGAGACCCAGTACTTC. Translation gives CASSYSLLAEETQYF.

This clonotype was seen a few times. The chain couples TRBV4-2 to TRBJ1-4; perhaps TRBD1 as D (5 bases). This CDR3 has 16 amino acids. Per the germline V gene, CDR1 is LGHNA and CDR2 is YNFKEQ. V lost 1 base and J 10 bases, leaving 19 bases between the germline ends. The CDR3: CASSQVVGQFEGKLFF. The CDR3 DNA follows: TGTGCCAGCAGCCAAGTTGTGGGGCAGTTTGAAGGAAAACTGTTTTTT.

The chain employs TRBV3-1 and TRBJ1-1; D uncertain. V shed 11 bases and J shed 0 bases, with 19 bases lying between them. Germline loops: CDR1 LGHDT, CDR2 YNNKEL (reference sequence). This CDR3 comprises 15 residues. The DNA of the CDR3 is TGTGCCCGCCGCCACGATTTGGGGATGAACACTGAAGCTTTCTTT. Protein: CARRHDLGMNTEAFF.

The gene calls are TRBV10-3 and TRBJ2-7; weak D call: TRBD2 (6 bases). CDR1 and CDR2 from the germline V gene are ENHRY and SYGVKD. Trimming took 11 bases from V and 2 from J, leaving 22 bases between them. This CDR3 spans 15 amino acids. The CDR3 here is CALRASIAGPYEQYF. Here the CDR3 DNA reads TGTGCCCTCCGTGCGTCGATTGCGGGGCCCTACGAGCAGTACTTC.

As to this clonotype: The junction shows a germline mismatch at one end, possibly a read error. The V and J genes are TRBV4-3 and TRBJ2-7; D not certain. Germline CDR1 reads LGHNA; CDR2 reads YSLEER. CDR3 length: 14 residues. CDR3 DNA: TGCGCCAGCAGCCAAGATGGTTCGGCACGGGTAACTCAATTC. Translation gives CASSQDGSARVTQF.

In the case of this clonotype: A much larger clone sits a single nucleotide away, making a read error possible. The genes are TRBV29-1 and TRBJ1-1; D is unresolved. V was cut by 6 bases and J by 1 base, with 15 bases left in between. This CDR3 contains 14 residues. CDR1 is SQVTM and CDR2 is ANQGSEA in the germline V gene. The CDR3 reads CSVAGSEKNTEAFF. The CDR3 nucleotides are TGCAGCGTCGCCGGGTCAGAGAAGAACACTGAAGCTTTCTTT.

This clonotype was recorded many times. This CDR3 is CASSLFGSSTDTQYF. The DNA for the CDR3 is TGTGCCAGCAGCTTATTCGGCTCGTCCACAGATACGCAGTATTTT. The chain uses TRBV7-9 and TRBJ2-3; D is unresolved. The length of the CDR3 is 15 residues. Trimming stripped 2 bases from V and 2 bases from J, with 11 bases between. CDR1 and CDR2 from the germline V gene are SEHNR and FQNEAQ (reference sequence).